Below are 24 T cell receptor beta chains sequenced from a single sample in a study of monozygotic twins with inflammatory bowel disease. TCRdb reanalyzed the 5' RACE reads, giving one entry per CDR3 protein sequence and no DNA. The specimen's table records 300,000 to 400,000 distinct CDR3 sequences. The sequenced sample consisted of blood. All receptors derive from a human donor with ulcerative colitis or Crohn's disease, or a healthy co-twin of an affected twin (not recorded which).

The chain recombines TRBV6-1 with TRBJ2-5; TCRdb picks TRBD1, but there is no DNA to check that call. The CDR3 runs 14 residues. Per germline, CDR1 MNHNS and CDR2 SASEGT. The CDR3 loop is CASSTRTGMETQYF.

The chain carries TRBV27 and TRBJ2-6; TCRdb indicates TRBD2, and absent DNA this call remains unverified. Germline values: CDR1 MNHEY, CDR2 SMNVEV (reference sequence). The CDR3 runs to 16 residues. This CDR3 is CASSLNLLVGANVLTF.

The chain couples TRBV6-1 to TRBJ2-2. This CDR3 has 16 amino acids. CDR1 and CDR2 (germline): MNHNS, SASEGT. CDR3 sequence: CASSEVGRANTGELFF.

The V call is TRBV20-1, the J call TRBJ1-5. This CDR3 is built from 15 residues. Germline loops: CDR1 DFQATT, CDR2 SNEGSKA (reference sequence). CDR3 region: CSVKSGVLSNQPQHF.

The gene calls are TRBV5-5 and TRBJ1-1; the TCRdb D gene call, TRBD1, has no DNA to confirm it. There are 16 residues in the CDR3. In germline, CDR1 is SGHKS, CDR2 YYEKEE (reference sequence). The CDR3 is CASSFVFGTDNTEAFF. The variable domain in full, completed from reference TRBV5-5 and TRBJ1-1, reads DAGVTQSPTHLIKTRGQQVTLRCSPISGHKSVSWYQQVLGQGPQFIFQYYEKEERGRGNFPDRFSARQFPNYSSELNVNALLLGDSALYLCASSFVFGTDNTEAFFGQGTRLTVV.

The gene calls are TRBV7-2 and TRBJ1-4. Germline CDR1 and CDR2: SGHTA and FQGNSA. The length of the CDR3 is 14 residues. The CDR3 protein is CASSSFGRDEKLFF. The full variable domain, with the rest looked up from reference TRBV7-2 and TRBJ1-4, is GAGVSQSPSNKVTEKGKDVELRCDPISGHTALYWYRQSLGQGLEFLIYFQGNSAPDKSGLPSDRFSAERTGGSVSTLTIQRTQQEDSAVYLCASSSFGRDEKLFFGSGTQLSVL.

The V and J genes are TRBV6-2 or TRBV6-3 and TRBJ1-2; TCRdb calls TRBD1, which cannot be checked without DNA. The germline CDR1 and CDR2 sequences are MNHEY and SVGEGT. The CDR3 is 14 amino acids. The CDR3 here is CASSYGTANYGYTF.

V gene TRBV7-9 combines with J gene TRBJ2-2; the TCRdb call, TRBD1, lacks DNA for checking. Germline CDR1 SEHNR, CDR2 FQNEAQ (reference sequence). The CDR3 spans 16 residues. The CDR3: CASSTLGTGSTGELFF.

The rearrangement joins TRBV20-1 to TRBJ2-7; TCRdb returns TRBD1, unconfirmable since there is no DNA. The CDR3 contains 15 residues. CDR1 is DFQATT and CDR2 is SNEGSKA in the germline V gene (reference sequence). The CDR3 loop is CSACPKGEATYEQYF.

CDR3 region: CASSPIILAGGTYEQYF. The V gene is TRBV6-1, the J gene TRBJ2-7; TCRdb designates TRBD2, a call that cannot be tested without DNA. CDR3 length equals 17 residues. Germline-derived CDR1 and CDR2 are MNHNS and SASEGT.

The chain combines TRBV6-5 with TRBJ2-7; TCRdb outputs TRBD1, but without DNA this stays unchecked. Germline V gene lookup returns CDR1 MNHEY and CDR2 SVGAGI. The CDR3 is made up of 13 amino acids. This CDR3 is CASQRQGSYEQYF.

J is TRBJ2-5 and V is TRBV11-2; with no DNA, the TCRdb D assignment of TRBD2 cannot be verified. The CDR3 loop spans 17 amino acids. Germline CDR1 SGHAT, CDR2 FQNNGV. This chain's CDR3 is CASSPRGGRGGWETQYF.

This rearrangement joins TRBV7-2 to TRBJ1-1; without DNA, the TCRdb call of TRBD1 cannot be checked. Germline CDR1 is SGHTA and CDR2 is FQGNSA. The CDR3 consists of 15 residues. CDR3 sequence: CASSSDRGRNTEAFF.

V gene TRBV5-4 combines with J gene TRBJ1-2; the D call of TRBD1 rests on TCRdb alone, since no DNA is present to check it. Germline loops: CDR1 SGHNT, CDR2 YYREEE (reference sequence). The CDR3 length is 14 residues. CDR3 amino acids: CASSQPGTGVGYTF.

V and J are TRBV6-1 and TRBJ1-1. This CDR3 spans 14 amino acids. Per germline, CDR1 MNHNS and CDR2 SASEGT. The CDR3: CASTPRGTGGWAFF.

The chain's CDR3 is CSAPNWEGLAGARADTQYF. The rearrangement uses TRBV20-1 and TRBJ2-3; without DNA, the TCRdb call of TRBD2 cannot be checked. CDR3 length equals 19 residues. Per the germline V gene, CDR1 is DFQATT and CDR2 is SNEGSKA (reference sequence).

The chain recombines TRBV4-3 with TRBJ2-3; TCRdb calls TRBD2, which cannot be checked without DNA. The length of the CDR3 is 16 residues. CDR1 LGHNA and CDR2 YSLEER come from the germline V gene. CDR3 in amino acids: CASSQSPGLGTDTQYF.

V gene TRBV7-6 combines with J gene TRBJ1-5; TCRdb returns TRBD1, unconfirmable since there is no DNA. The CDR3 covers 14 residues. CDR1 and CDR2 from the germline V gene are SGHVS and FNYEAQ. CDR3 in amino acids: CASSLQGAAQPQHF.

The chain carries TRBV29-1 and TRBJ1-4; TCRdb's D call, TRBD1, is unchecked because there is no DNA. Per the germline V gene, CDR1 is SQVTM and CDR2 is ANQGSEA. The CDR3 totals 12 residues. The CDR3 loop is CSVQGADLKLFF.

The chain couples TRBV7-8 to TRBJ2-7; without DNA, the TCRdb call of TRBD1 cannot be checked. Germline CDR1 and CDR2: SGHVS and FQNEAQ. The CDR3 covers 16 residues. The CDR3 spells CASSLALGEAAYEQYF.

The J gene is TRBJ2-7, the V gene TRBV28; TCRdb reports TRBD2, a call that lacks DNA to check it against. The CDR3 is 15 amino acids. Germline CDR1 MDHEN, CDR2 SYDVKM. The CDR3: CATHHAGSGGCEQYF.

The chain couples TRBV6-5 to TRBJ1-6. The CDR3 covers 15 residues. Germline-derived CDR1 and CDR2 are MNHEY and SVGAGI. The CDR3 protein is CASSYSIKGSSPLHF.

The V and J genes are TRBV28 and TRBJ2-1. This CDR3 comprises 17 residues. Germline loops: CDR1 MDHEN, CDR2 SYDVKM. The CDR3 here is CASSFVLGRSSYNEQFF.

The chain carries TRBV9 and TRBJ1-2. The CDR3 is 13 amino acids. Germline V gene sequence: CDR1 SGDLS, CDR2 YYNGEE. CDR3 region: CASSFDGSYGYTF.